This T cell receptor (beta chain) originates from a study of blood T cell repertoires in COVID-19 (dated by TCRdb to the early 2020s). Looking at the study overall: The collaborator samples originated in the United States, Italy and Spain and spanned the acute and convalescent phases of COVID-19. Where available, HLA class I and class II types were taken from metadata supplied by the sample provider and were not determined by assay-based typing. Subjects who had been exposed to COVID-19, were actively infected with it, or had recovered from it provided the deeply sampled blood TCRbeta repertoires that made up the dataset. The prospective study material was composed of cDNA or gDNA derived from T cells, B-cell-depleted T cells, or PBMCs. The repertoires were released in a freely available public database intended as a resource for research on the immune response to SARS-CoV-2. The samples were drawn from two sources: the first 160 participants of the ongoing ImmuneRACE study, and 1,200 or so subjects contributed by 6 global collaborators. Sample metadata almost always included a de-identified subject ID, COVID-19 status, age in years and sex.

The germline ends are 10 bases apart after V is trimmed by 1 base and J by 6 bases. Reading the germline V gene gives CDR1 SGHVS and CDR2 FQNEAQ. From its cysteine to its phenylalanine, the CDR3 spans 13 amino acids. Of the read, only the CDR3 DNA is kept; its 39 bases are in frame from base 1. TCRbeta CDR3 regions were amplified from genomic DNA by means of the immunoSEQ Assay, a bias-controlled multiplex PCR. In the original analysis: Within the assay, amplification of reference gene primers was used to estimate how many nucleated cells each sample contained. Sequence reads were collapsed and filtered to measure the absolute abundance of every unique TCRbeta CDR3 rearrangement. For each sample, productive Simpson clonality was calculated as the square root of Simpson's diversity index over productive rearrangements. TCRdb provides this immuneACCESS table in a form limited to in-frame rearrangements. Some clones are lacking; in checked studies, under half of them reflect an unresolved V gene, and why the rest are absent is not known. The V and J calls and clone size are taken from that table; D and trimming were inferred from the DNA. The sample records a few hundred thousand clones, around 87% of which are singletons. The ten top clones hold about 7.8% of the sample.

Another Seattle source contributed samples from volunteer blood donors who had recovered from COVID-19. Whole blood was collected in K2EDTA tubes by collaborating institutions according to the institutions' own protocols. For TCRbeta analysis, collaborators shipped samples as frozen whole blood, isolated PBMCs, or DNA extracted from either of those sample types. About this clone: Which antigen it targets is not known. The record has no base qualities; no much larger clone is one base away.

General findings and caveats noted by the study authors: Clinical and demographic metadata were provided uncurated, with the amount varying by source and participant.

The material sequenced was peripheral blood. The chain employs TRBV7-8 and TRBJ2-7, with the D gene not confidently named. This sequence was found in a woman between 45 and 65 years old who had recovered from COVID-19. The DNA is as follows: TGTGCCAGCAGCTTAGTAGGTTCGGGCGAGCAGTACTTC. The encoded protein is CASSLVGSGEQYF. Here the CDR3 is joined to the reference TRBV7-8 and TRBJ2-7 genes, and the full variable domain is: GAGVSQSPRYKVAKRGQDVALRCDPISGHVSLFWYQQALGQGPEFLTYFQNEAQLDKSGLPSDRFFAERPEGSVSTLKIQRTQQEDSAVYLCASSLVGSGEQYFGPGTRLTVT.